These 18 T cell receptor beta chains share one sample of origin, sequenced in a study of T-cell memory formation after mild COVID-19. TCRdb independently ran MiXCR on the 5' RACE reads; one entry per CDR3 protein. The data hold fewer than 200,000 distinct CDR3 sequences, with over 20% observed a single time. The sequencing sample was made of PBMCs or a T cell subset sorted from them (not recorded which). These receptors all come from an adult woman who had mild COVID-19 (a few samples of this study predate the infection). Cell type and time point are not known.

This clonotype has just a few counts. The chain joins TRBV7-6 to TRBJ1-1; TRBD1 aligns across 8 bases. The length of the CDR3 is 18 residues. Germline CDR1 is SGHVS and CDR2 is FNYEAQ. V dropped 3 bases and J dropped 4; count of bases not matched to a gene: 16. CDR3 sequence reads: CASSLGGGQGAEGTEAFF. The CDR3 DNA follows: TGTGCCAGCAGCTTGGGCGGTGGACAGGGTGCGGAAGGCACTGAAGCTTTCTTT. Complete variable domain (other parts from reference TRBV7-6 and TRBJ1-1): GAGVSQSPRYKVTKRGQDVALRCDPISGHVSLYWYRQALGQGPEFLTYFNYEAQQDKSGLPNDRFSAERPEGSISTLTIQRTEQRDSAMYRCASSLGGGQGAEGTEAFFGQGTRLTVV.

The chain has TRBV6-5 and TRBJ1-1, with 10 bases identical to TRBD1. Trimming took 2 bases from V and 3 from J; bases not matched to a gene: 12. This CDR3 is built from 18 residues. Germline-derived CDR1 and CDR2 are MNHEY and SVGAGI. In DNA form, the CDR3 reads TGTGCCAGCAGTTACGCAGGGACAGGGGATGGAGTTTACACTGAAGCTTTCTTT. Its translation is CASSYAGTGDGVYTEAFF.

This clonotype was observed a handful of times. The chain combines TRBV5-6 with TRBJ2-5, with 8 nucleotides matching TRBD1. Germline lookup yields CDR1 SGHDT and CDR2 YYEEEE. J was trimmed by 10 bases and V by 4 bases; bases with no gene match: 12. This CDR3 has 14 residues. The CDR3 coding sequence is TGTGCCAGCAGCCGGACAGGGTACCAAGGGAGCCAGTACTTC. Translation: CASSRTGYQGSQYF.

This chain uses TRBV3-1 with TRBJ2-1; D unresolved. This CDR3 is 16 amino acids long. The V end was cut by 4 bases, the J end by 5 bases, with 18 bases between. CDR1 is LGHDT, CDR2 YNNKEL, per germline (reference sequence). The CDR3 loop is CASSPFLDWQNNEQFF. In DNA form, the CDR3 reads TGTGCCAGCAGCCCATTTCTAGATTGGCAAAACAATGAGCAGTTCTTC.

This clonotype was seen many times. The chain combines TRBV12-3 or TRBV12-4 with TRBJ2-1; the D gene could be TRBD1 or TRBD2 (6 bases each). Deletions cut 6 bases from V and 0 bases from J, with 15 bases between. This CDR3 contains 16 residues. This CDR3 is CASSPEGGDSYNEQFF. CDR3 DNA: TGTGCCAGCAGCCCCGAGGGGGGAGACTCCTACAATGAGCAGTTCTTC.

This clonotype was detected only a few times. The chain employs TRBV13 and TRBJ2-2; no clear D. V was shortened by 3 bases and J by 4 bases, with 6 bases between the two germline ends. The CDR3 totals 13 residues. Germline assignment: CDR1 PRHDT and CDR2 FYEKMQ (reference sequence). The CDR3 loop reads CASSLYITGELFF. CDR3 coding DNA: TGTGCCAGCAGCTTGTATATCACCGGGGAGCTGTTTTTT.

The gene calls are TRBV7-6 and TRBJ2-1; 11 bases fit TRBD2. V was clipped by 5 bases and J by 7 bases; unmatched bases: 13. The CDR3 contains 17 residues. Looked up from germline, CDR1 is SGHVS and CDR2 is FNYEAQ. The CDR3 loop is CASSTPPTSGSRNEQFF. The CDR3 DNA sequence: TGTGCCAGCAGCACCCCACCCACTAGCGGGAGTCGAAATGAGCAGTTCTTC. Together with reference TRBV7-6 and TRBJ2-1, the CDR3 gives the full variable domain: GAGVSQSPRYKVTKRGQDVALRCDPISGHVSLYWYRQALGQGPEFLTYFNYEAQQDKSGLPNDRFSAERPEGSISTLTIQRTEQRDSAMYRCASSTPPTSGSRNEQFFGPGTRLTVL.

The chain is built from TRBV4-3 and TRBJ2-1; D could derive from TRBD1 or TRBD2 (5 bases each). This CDR3 is built from 17 residues. Per the germline V gene, CDR1 is LGHNA and CDR2 is YSLEER. Trimming took off 2 bases at V and 5 bases at J, with 19 bases between the two ends. The CDR3 coding sequence is TGCGCCAGCAGCCAATACATGGGGACGCGGGTACACAATGAGCAGTTCTTC. Its protein is CASSQYMGTRVHNEQFF.

The chain couples TRBV28 to TRBJ2-7; no definite D call. Germline V gene lookup returns CDR1 MDHEN and CDR2 SYDVKM. The CDR3 extends over 12 amino acids. V was shortened by 3 bases and J by 3 bases, with 6 bases between the two germline ends. The CDR3 protein is CASSFDRYEQYF. The DNA of the CDR3 is TGTGCCAGCAGTTTCGACCGCTACGAGCAGTACTTC.

The rearrangement uses TRBV23-1 and TRBJ2-3; 7 bases map to TRBD2. TRBV23-1 is identified as an open reading frame with a role that is uncertain. V was clipped by 9 bases and J by 0 bases; unmatched bases: 18. This CDR3 region has 18 residues. The CDR3 sequence is CASLATNWEGSSTDTQYF. The CDR3 region has the DNA TGCGCCAGTCTCGCCACAAACTGGGAGGGGAGTAGCACAGATACGCAGTATTTT.

This rearrangement joins TRBV7-9 to TRBJ2-1; 8 bases map to TRBD2. Germline CDR1 SEHNR, CDR2 FQNEAQ (reference sequence). V shed 5 bases, J shed 8 bases, and the junction held 17 bases outside the gene matches. The CDR3 spans 17 residues. The CDR3 nucleotides are TGTGCCAGCAGCCCACCCTCAGCGGGAGCAGCGGAGGATGAGCAGTTCTTC. Its translation: CASSPPSAGAAEDEQFF. The whole variable domain, remainder taken from reference TRBV7-9 and TRBJ2-1, is DTGVSQNPRHKITKRGQNVTFRCDPISEHNRLYWYRQTLGQGPEFLTYFQNEAQLEKSRLLSDRFSAERPKGSFSTLEIQRTEQGDSAMYLCASSPPSAGAAEDEQFFGPGTRLTVL.

In regard to this clonotype: The limits of the CDR3 on the DNA are not certain, so only TCRdb's listed CDR3 is given. CDR3 protein: CASSRGQGSCFF. The genes are TRBV12-3 or TRBV12-4 and TRBJ2-2; the table's D call, TRBD1, has no DNA check behind it. Both ends counted, the CDR3 spans 12 residues.

The V and J genes are TRBV21-1 and TRBJ2-7; TRBD1, the D gene given by the table, was not confirmed from the DNA. TRBV21-1 is annotated as a pseudogene. The CDR3 runs to 14 residues. CDR3 region: CASSTQGASYEQYF. The CDR3 bases are TGTGCCAGCAGCACGCAGGGGGCTTCCTACGAGCAGTACTTC.

This clonotype occurred a few times. The J gene is TRBJ2-1, the V gene TRBV12-3 or TRBV12-4; no firm D call. The CDR3 is made up of 19 amino acids. The V end was cut by 1 base, the J end by 0 bases, with 19 bases between. The CDR3 region has the DNA TGTGCCAGCAGTTTAGGCTCGATATGGGCAAAACGCTCCTACAATGAGCAGTTCTTC. This translates into CASSLGSIWAKRSYNEQFF.

CDR3 coding DNA: TGCGCCAGCGGGACCGGGACTTCCATCGTTGAGCAGTTCTTC. Translation: CASGTGTSIVEQFF. The chain combines TRBV5-1 with TRBJ2-1, with D possibly TRBD2 on 6 matching bases. This CDR3 has 14 amino acids. Looked up from germline, CDR1 is SGHRS and CDR2 is YFSETQ. Between the trimmed V and J ends, which lost 7 bases and 9 bases, there was a span of 20 bases.

The chain joins TRBV7-9 to TRBJ1-4; 8 positions agree with TRBD1. The CDR3 is made up of 15 amino acids. Unmatched junction bases numbered 8, after V lost 4 bases and J lost 7 bases. CDR1 is SEHNR and CDR2 is FQNEAQ in the germline V gene (reference sequence). CDR3 sequence reads: CASSSLRGQVEKLFF. The CDR3 DNA is TGTGCCAGCAGCTCACTCAGGGGGCAGGTTGAAAAACTGTTTTTT.

This clonotype showed up just a few times. The chain links TRBV9 to TRBJ2-7, with TRBD1 matching 9 bases. The junction had 2 bases not matched to a gene; V was cut back by 0 bases and J by 1 base. The CDR3 has 15 residues. Germline CDR1 reads SGDLS; CDR2 reads YYNGEE. CDR3 amino acids: CASSVAGTGSYEQYF. The CDR3 DNA is TGTGCCAGCAGCGTAGCCGGGACAGGGTCCTACGAGCAGTACTTC. The complete variable domain, with remaining parts taken from reference TRBV9 and TRBJ2-7, reads DSGVTQTPKHLITATGQRVTLRCSPRSGDLSVYWYQQSLDQGLQFLIQYYNGEERAKGNILERFSAQQFPDLHSELNLSSLELGDSALYFCASSVAGTGSYEQYFGPGTRLTVT.

CDR3 residues: CASSQETLRRGNEQFF. The CDR3 DNA is TGCGCCAGCAGCCAAGAGACCCTTAGGAGGGGGAATGAGCAGTTCTTC. The chain links TRBV4-1 to TRBJ2-1; D tentatively fits TRBD1 or TRBD2 (6 bases each). This CDR3 contains 16 residues. CDR1 and CDR2 from the germline V gene are MGHRA and YSYEKL. Deletions cut 0 bases from V and 7 bases from J, with 16 bases between.